These 18 T cell receptor beta chains were sequenced from one sample in a study of identifying expanded T cells in peripheral blood. Method: immunoSEQ multiplex PCR; TCRdb's copy keeps in-frame clones and lacks some. The table has 81,000 or so clones, roughly 84% seen once. The sequencing sample was made of blood. Receptors originate from a person aged 18-70 years in good health.

This clone was detected only once. This chain links TRBV4-3 with TRBJ2-2, with TRBD1 identical over 8 bases. Trimming removed 3 bases from V and 1 base from J; junction bases left unmatched: 7. Per the germline V gene, CDR1 is LGHNA and CDR2 is YSLEER. The CDR3 loop spans 17 amino acids. The DNA for the CDR3 is TGCGCCAGCAGCCAGGGGACAGGAGGGTGGAACACCGGGGAGCTGTTTTTT. Protein product: CASSQGTGGWNTGELFF.

The chain carries TRBV28 and TRBJ1-2; D is ambiguous. Trimming shortened V by 8 bases and J by 7 bases, and 20 bases separated the two germline ends. The CDR3 covers 14 residues. Germline loops: CDR1 MDHEN, CDR2 SYDVKM. The CDR3 bases are TGTGCCAGCCTCAAATTAGACTTCCCAGGTGGCTACACCTTC. It yields the protein CASLKLDFPGGYTF.

This clone occurred a few times. The chain joins TRBV19 to TRBJ1-2, with unresolved D. Germline V gives CDR1 LNHDA, CDR2 SQIVND (reference sequence). This CDR3 is built from 12 residues. V lost 6 bases, J lost 8 bases, and 13 bases lay in between. CDR3 coding DNA: TGTGCCAGTAGAGGCGCCGCCCTCGGCTACACCTTC. Residues: CASRGAALGYTF. The full variable domain, with the rest looked up from reference TRBV19 and TRBJ1-2, is DGGITQSPKYLFRKEGQNVTLSCEQNLNHDAMYWYRQDPGQGLRLIYYSQIVNDFQKGDIAEGYSVSREKKESFPLTVTSAQKNPTAFYLCASRGAALGYTFGSGTRLTVV.

This rearrangement joins TRBV9 to TRBJ1-5; the D is unclear. The germline V gene encodes CDR1 SGDLS and CDR2 YYNGEE. The CDR3 sequence is 14 residues long. Trimming cost V 1 base and J 5 bases, with 10 bases left between them. CDR3 nucleotide sequence: TGTGCCAGCAGCGTATTAGGCTCGGATCAGCCCCAGCATTTT. Translating gives CASSVLGSDQPQHF.

The chain recombines TRBV5-6 with TRBJ1-2; D possibly corresponds to TRBD1 (5 bases). Germline V gene data show CDR1 as SGHDT and CDR2 as YYEEEE. The germline V and J ends were trimmed by 4 bases and 8 bases, with 15 bases remaining between them. The CDR3 consists of 13 residues. The CDR3 DNA reads as TGTGCCAGCAGCCAGGGAGGGCACCAGGGCTACACCTTC. It codes for CASSQGGHQGYTF.

The V gene is TRBV10-3, the J gene TRBJ2-2, with 10 nucleotides matching TRBD2. From germline, CDR1 is ENHRY and CDR2 SYGVKD. CDR3 length: 14 residues. The J segment lost 8 bases and the V segment lost 6 bases, leaving 6 bases of the junction unmatched. CDR3 residues: CAIRASGSAGELFF. CDR3 in DNA: TGTGCCATCAGGGCTAGCGGGAGTGCGGGGGAGCTGTTTTTT.

This rearrangement joins TRBV2 to TRBJ1-5; 12 bases fit TRBD1. The CDR3 has 15 residues. Germline V CDR1 and CDR2: SNHLY, FYNNEI. V dropped 6 bases and J dropped 2; count of bases not matched to a gene: 2. CDR3 in DNA: TGTGCCAGCAGGGGGACAGGGGGCGGCAATCAGCCCCAGCATTTT. This codes for CASRGTGGGNQPQHF.

This chain connects TRBV28 to TRBJ1-5; D perhaps matches TRBD1 (6 bases). V was pared by 7 bases and J by 6 bases, with 22 bases between. The germline gives CDR1 MDHEN, CDR2 SYDVKM. The CDR3 is 16 amino acids. CDR3 protein: CASTLMRTVVGQPQHF. The CDR3 nucleotides read TGTGCCAGCACCCTTATGAGGACAGTAGTAGGTCAGCCCCAGCATTTT.

V usage is TRBV11-3 and J usage is TRBJ2-7; no reliable D call. Trimming pared 1 base from V and 5 bases from J, leaving 12 bases between. Germline V lookup: CDR1 SGHNT, CDR2 YENEEA. The CDR3 runs to 14 residues. This CDR3 is CASSLVMPGHEQYF. The CDR3 DNA reads as TGTGCCAGCAGCTTAGTTATGCCAGGCCACGAGCAGTACTTC.

V and J are TRBV2 and TRBJ2-3, with TRBD1 as a possible D gene (5 bases). The CDR3 loop spans 15 amino acids. CDR1 is SNHLY, CDR2 FYNNEI, per germline. With 4 bases removed from V and 0 bases from J, the gap between germline ends came to 11 bases. The chain's CDR3 is CASSVQGQSTDTQYF. In DNA, the CDR3 is TGTGCCAGCAGTGTGCAGGGCCAAAGCACAGATACGCAGTATTTT.

The sample holds many counts of this clone. The V and J genes are TRBV6-1 and TRBJ2-7; the D is unclear. The CDR3 has 16 amino acids. Trimming removed 3 bases at V and 7 bases at J, with 22 bases between. Germline V lookup: CDR1 MNHNS, CDR2 SASEGT. The CDR3 region has the DNA TGTGCCAGCAGTGACCCACCGGGCCAAGTACGCGGTGAGCAGTACTTC. Translating gives CASSDPPGQVRGEQYF.

The CDR3 DNA reads as TGTGCCTGGGGGGGACAGGGACCTTGGCAGTACTTC. Amino acid sequence: CAWGGQGPWQYF. The rearrangement uses TRBV30 and TRBJ2-7, with TRBD1 matching over 9 bases. J was trimmed by 9 bases and V by 5 bases; bases with no gene match: 8. The CDR3 is 12 amino acids. Germline CDR1 is GTSNPN and CDR2 is SVGIG (reference sequence).

This sequence joins TRBV6-1 and TRBJ1-1; no firm D call. The CDR3 consists of 13 residues. Deletions cut 1 base from V and 2 bases from J, with 5 bases between. Germline loops: CDR1 MNHNS, CDR2 SASEGT. CDR3 nucleotide sequence: TGTGCCAGCAGTGAAGGGCTCAACACTGAAGCTTTCTTT. Translating gives CASSEGLNTEAFF.

This chain uses TRBV28 with TRBJ2-7, with 8 bases aligning to TRBD1. The V and J ends lost 4 bases and 9 bases, in that order; junction bases with no gene match: 5. CDR3 size: 12 residues. Looked up from germline, CDR1 is MDHEN and CDR2 is SYDVKM. This CDR3 is CASSSTGGGQYF. CDR3 DNA: TGTGCCAGCAGTTCAACAGGGGGAGGGCAGTACTTC.

The chain has TRBV11-2 and TRBJ1-1, with TRBD1 matching over 9 bases. This CDR3 has 14 residues. Germline CDR1 and CDR2: SGHAT and FQNNGV. The ends lost 3 bases at V and 4 bases at J; junction bases unmatched: 3. CDR3 amino acids: CASSFDRGGTEAFF. Here the CDR3 DNA reads TGTGCCAGCAGCTTTGACAGGGGGGGCACTGAAGCTTTCTTT.

The V call is TRBV13, the J call TRBJ2-1, with 9 bases matching TRBD2. The CDR3 covers 18 residues. Germline values: CDR1 PRHDT, CDR2 FYEKMQ (reference sequence). The V segment lost 4 bases and the J segment 6 bases; nucleotides outside the gene matches: 16. The CDR3 region has the DNA TGTGCCAGCAGCTCCAGACTAGCGGAGGTACCCTCGCCCAATGAGCAGTTCTTC. This codes for CASSSRLAEVPSPNEQFF.

The rearrangement links TRBV29-1 to TRBJ2-1; the D is unclear. Germline CDR1 and CDR2: SQVTM and ANQGSEA. The CDR3 extends over 15 amino acids. V was cut by 3 bases and J by 7 bases, with 19 bases left in between. CDR3 loop: CSVDSLEGKVNEQFF. The CDR3 bases are TGCAGCGTTGACTCCTTGGAAGGAAAAGTAAATGAGCAGTTCTTC.

This clone showed up just once. J is TRBJ2-7 and V is TRBV28, with a weak D call TRBD1 (6 bases). Germline loops: CDR1 MDHEN, CDR2 SYDVKM. Trimming removed 6 bases from V and 2 bases from J, with 14 bases in between. The CDR3 consists of 14 residues. CDR3 DNA: TGTGCCAGCAGCGCAGGGGTCGCGGCCTACGAGCAGTACTTC. Protein: CASSAGVAAYEQYF.